This record looks at one T cell receptor beta chain sequence and its context. The specificity of this receptor is unknown. Base qualities are not provided; no much larger clone lies one nucleotide away. The sample originates from a study of T cells in localized non-small cell lung cancer (dated by TCRdb to 2018 to 2021). Turning to the overall study: The study analyzed T cell repertoires of 200 to 250 early-stage NSCLC patients, comparing tumors and uninvolved tumor-adjacent lungs. The cohort was made up of around 240 treatment-naive NSCLC patients whose localized lung tumors had been resected. NSCLC patients had a mean age of approximately 66 years, and 120 to 150 were male and some 98 female.

At diagnosis, peripheral blood, uninvolved tumor-adjacent lung and tumor were collected and were preserved as a mix of fresh-frozen and FFPE material. For TCR repertoire profiling, blood samples were analyzed in the form of peripheral blood mononuclear cells. V ends up 5 bases short and J 7 bases short, with an unmatched junction base count of 7. The germline V gene encodes CDR1 SEHNR and CDR2 FQNEAQ (reference sequence). The CDR3 measures 15 amino acids from cysteine to phenylalanine. Of the read, only the CDR3 DNA is kept; its 45 bases are in frame from base 1. What the research found in general, with its limitations: Because multi-region tumor sequencing was not done, intratumor heterogeneity could not be ruled out. Uninvolved tumor-adjacent lung showed the highest T cell clonality, higher than tumor, which suggests more focused antigenic responses in the adjacent lung. Longer overall survival was associated with higher blood T cell density, whereas shorter survival was associated with higher adjacent-lung clonality. Of the top 100 tumor clones, a median of roughly 56 were detected in paired uninvolved adjacent lung; roughly 29 were also among that lung's top 100. Because the study design was exploratory, TCR variables were selected using unadjusted p-values without false-discovery rate correction.

TCR beta CDR3 regions were sequenced from DNA using the immunoSEQ Assay. The published analysis was carried out like this. T cell density was computed as TCR beta template counts normalized to usable DNA estimated by amplifying housekeeping genes. Using the preseqR package, richness was estimated by extrapolating to 120,000 templates for tissue samples and 400,000 templates for PBMC samples. Clonality was defined as one minus Pielou's evenness. Differential abundance testing on productive amino-acid clonotypes, with a minimum total count of 5 and an alpha of 0.1, was used to identify tissue-enriched TCRs. The Jaccard Index and the Morisita Overlap Index were used to measure repertoire overlap between compartments. GLIPH grouped TCR beta CDR3s together with public tetramer-defined viral CDR3s, and a viral motif had to include at least three viral sequences and show V-gene enrichment. Imported from immuneACCESS, the table was reduced by TCRdb to in-frame sequences with V and J called. These copies leave out some clones; in studies compared against another copy, an unresolved V gene accounts for under half, and the cause of the remainder is not known. Clone size and V and J calls were adopted from that table, with D and trimming inferred from the DNA. This sample lists around 91,000 clones; about 87% were detected once. The ten largest clones take up roughly 14% of the sample.

The chain employs TRBV7-9 and TRBJ1-6, with TRBD1 matching 8 junction bases. This receptor was identified in a man aged 40 to 70 with stage I squamous cell lung carcinoma. Sequenced here: peripheral blood, sampled before any cancer treatment. The nucleotide sequence is given as TGTGCCAGCAGCCTTGGGGACAGGTCGAATTCACCCCTCCACTTT. Its protein is CASSLGDRSNSPLHF.